Presented here are 15 T cell receptor beta chains from one specimen sequenced in a study of graft-versus-host responses after intestinal transplantation. Clones were read by immunoSEQ multiplex PCR, and TCRdb kept only the in-frame ones, dropping some. The sample includes 150,000 or so clones, around nine tenths of them seen just once. No antigen has been identified for these receptors. The specimen was unstimulated CD4+ T cells sorted from spleen or lymph node cells, collected before intestinal transplant. The origin of the receptors is a human donor who received an intestinal transplant.

The chain employs TRBV5-1 and TRBJ2-5; the match to TRBD1 covers 7 bases. The CDR3 is 14 residues long. CDR1 SGHRS and CDR2 YFSETQ come from the germline V gene. J was trimmed by 0 bases and V by 3 bases; bases with no gene match: 2. The CDR3 DNA follows: TGCGCCAGCAGCTGGGGGACAGACCAAGAGACCCAGTACTTC. Protein sequence: CASSWGTDQETQYF.

The chain combines TRBV5-4 with TRBJ1-2, with D unresolved. This CDR3 has 12 residues. In germline, CDR1 is SGHNT, CDR2 YYREEE (reference sequence). V shed 9 bases and J shed 1 base, with 10 bases lying between them. The CDR3: CATTTLNYGYTF. DNA for the CDR3: TGTGCCACCACGACCCTTAACTATGGCTACACCTTC.

The chain couples TRBV6-1 to TRBJ1-2, with 10 bases aligning to TRBD1. With 5 bases clipped from V and 1 base from J, the junction kept 4 bases outside the gene matches. CDR1 and CDR2 from the germline V gene are MNHNS and SASEGT. This CDR3 region has 15 residues. CDR3: CASSMRTGGNYGYTF. The CDR3, as DNA: TGTGCCAGCAGTATGCGGACAGGGGGTAACTATGGCTACACCTTC.

The chain recombines TRBV5-1 with TRBJ2-3; D perhaps matches TRBD1 (6 bases). Germline V lookup: CDR1 SGHRS, CDR2 YFSETQ. The CDR3 consists of 15 residues. Trimming removed 4 bases at V and 2 bases at J, with 14 bases between. CDR3 nucleotides: TGCGCCAGCAGCGTTCTGGGGGCACACACAGATACGCAGTATTTT. This translates into CASSVLGAHTDTQYF.

The rearrangement links TRBV5-1 to TRBJ2-3; 8 bases are shared with TRBD2. J gave up 1 base and V 4 bases, and 5 bases lay outside the gene matches. Germline V gives CDR1 SGHRS, CDR2 YFSETQ. CDR3 size: 15 residues. CDR3 nucleotides: TGCGCCAGCAGCCTCGGAGCGGGAGGCACAGATACGCAGTATTTT. Protein sequence: CASSLGAGGTDTQYF.

The V and J genes are TRBV28 and TRBJ2-3; 11 positions match TRBD2. CDR1 and CDR2 (germline): MDHEN, SYDVKM. The CDR3 consists of 15 residues. The junction had 8 bases not matched to a gene; V was cut back by 6 bases and J by 6 bases. The CDR3 here is CASSRLAGIRDTQYF. The CDR3 nucleotides read TGTGCCAGCAGCCGACTAGCGGGGATTAGGGATACGCAGTATTTT.

V and J are TRBV6-1 and TRBJ2-1; the D is unclear. This CDR3 is 14 amino acids long. In germline, CDR1 is MNHNS, CDR2 SASEGT. Trimming left V 0 bases short and J 6 bases short, with 9 bases between. This CDR3 reads CASSEAWTGNEQFF. The CDR3 DNA sequence: TGTGCCAGCAGTGAAGCTTGGACCGGCAATGAGCAGTTCTTC.

The chain recombines TRBV7-2 with TRBJ2-7; D call uncertain. The CDR3 totals 15 residues. V gave up 1 base and J gave up 0 bases, with 10 bases separating them. Germline V gives CDR1 SGHTA, CDR2 FQGNSA. CDR3 in amino acids: CASSLETGPSYEQYF. Here the CDR3 DNA reads TGTGCCAGCAGCTTAGAAACGGGTCCCTCCTACGAGCAGTACTTC. Variable domain in full (rest from reference TRBV7-2 and TRBJ2-7): GAGVSQSPSNKVTEKGKDVELRCDPISGHTALYWYRQSLGQGLEFLIYFQGNSAPDKSGLPSDRFSAERTGGSVSTLTIQRTQQEDSAVYLCASSLETGPSYEQYFGPGTRLTVT.

This chain joins TRBV7-6 and TRBJ2-5; D not resolved. Deletions cut 1 base from V and 2 bases from J, with 11 bases between. CDR1 is SGHVS, CDR2 FNYEAQ, per germline. The CDR3 spans 15 residues. CDR3 residues: CASSLETPPQETQYF. For the CDR3, the DNA is TGTGCCAGCAGCTTAGAAACACCTCCTCAAGAGACCCAGTACTTC.

The chain uses TRBV5-1 and TRBJ2-1; 14 bases line up with TRBD2. Germline CDR1 and CDR2: SGHRS and YFSETQ. CDR3 length equals 17 residues. V lost 1 base to trimming and J lost 12 bases; unmatched junction nucleotides: 12. The CDR3 nucleotides read TGCGCCAGCAGCTTGTCTCCGGGACTAGCGGGAGTAGGGGGGCAGTTCTTC. Translated: CASSLSPGLAGVGGQFF.

The J gene is TRBJ2-1, the V gene TRBV6-1; no reliable D call. Trimming stripped 1 base from V and 4 bases from J, with 8 bases between. Germline values: CDR1 MNHNS, CDR2 SASEGT. The CDR3 is 14 residues long. The CDR3 reads CASSEEPMYNEQFF. The CDR3 nucleotides read TGTGCCAGCAGTGAAGAGCCGATGTACAATGAGCAGTTCTTC.

The chain uses TRBV2 and TRBJ1-1; tentatively, D is TRBD1 (5 bases). With 4 bases removed from V and 7 bases from J, the gap between germline ends came to 13 bases. The CDR3 spans 13 residues. Germline V CDR1 and CDR2: SNHLY, FYNNEI. CDR3: CASSGDGAGEAFF. CDR3 in DNA: TGTGCCAGCAGTGGGGACGGGGCGGGTGAAGCTTTCTTT.

Worth noting for this clone: The same CDR3 also results from other DNA sequences found in this sample. The chain links TRBV2 to TRBJ2-1; D remains ambiguous. Trimming left V 3 bases short and J 3 bases short, with 6 bases between. The CDR3 covers 13 residues. The germline gives CDR1 SNHLY, CDR2 FYNNEI. This CDR3 is CASSELGYNEQFF. CDR3 coding DNA: TGTGCCAGCAGTGAGTTGGGCTACAATGAGCAGTTCTTC.

This CDR3 is CASSSGTSGRIREEQYF. CDR3 bases: TGCGCCAGCAGCTCTGGGACTAGCGGGAGGATCCGTGAAGAGCAGTACTTC. The rearrangement joins TRBV5-1 to TRBJ2-7; 15 bases agree with TRBD2. The V gene's germline CDR1 is SGHRS and CDR2 YFSETQ. The CDR3 is 17 amino acids. V shed 3 bases and J 7 bases; nucleotides not matched to a gene: 11.

The CDR3, as DNA: TGTGCCAGCAGTGCCCTCCTGGTTTACGAGCAGTACTTC. Protein product: CASSALLVYEQYF. This chain uses TRBV6-1 with TRBJ2-7; D not certain. The CDR3 runs to 13 residues. V dropped 4 bases and J dropped 4 bases, with 11 bases sitting between them. Germline CDR1 reads MNHNS; CDR2 reads SASEGT.